The 8 T cell receptor beta chains presented below share a single source sample, sequenced in a study of blood T cell repertoires in COVID-19. Profiled with immunoSEQ multiplex PCR; TCRdb holds only in-frame clones, not every one. The repertoire includes under 95,000 clones, around nine tenths of them detected once, and approximately 5.9% sits in the top ten. Sequences were obtained from peripheral blood. Receptor source: a man aged 55 to 69 with acute or convalescent COVID-19.

This clone was seen a few times. The identical CDR3 is also encoded by other nucleotide sequences in the sample. V is TRBV4-2 and J is TRBJ1-3; D might be TRBD1 (6 bases). V was shortened by 0 bases and J by 0 bases, with 9 bases between the two germline ends. This CDR3 spans 16 amino acids. Germline V gene lookup returns CDR1 LGHNA and CDR2 YNFKEQ. The CDR3 reads CASSQEARGSGNTIYF. CDR3 DNA: TGTGCCAGCAGCCAAGAAGCCAGGGGCTCTGGAAACACCATATATTTT.

The chain joins TRBV30 to TRBJ1-1; D might be TRBD1 (5 bases). The V end lost 6 bases, the J end lost 4 bases, and 12 bases lay between the germline ends. CDR1 and CDR2 (germline): GTSNPN, SVGIG (reference sequence). The CDR3 has 12 amino acids. CDR3 coding DNA: TGTGCCTGTCCAGGGCAAGGCACTGAAGCTTTCTTT. Its translation: CACPGQGTEAFF.

The V and J genes are TRBV5-1 and TRBJ2-3, with D tentatively TRBD2 (6 bases). Trimming pared 4 bases from V and 0 bases from J, leaving 12 bases between. This CDR3 has 15 amino acids. Germline V gene lookup returns CDR1 SGHRS and CDR2 YFSETQ. This chain's CDR3 is CASSLGGGSTDTQYF. The CDR3 region has the DNA TGCGCCAGCAGCCTCGGTGGGGGGAGCACAGATACGCAGTATTTT.

About this clone: Other DNA sequences in this sample translate to the same CDR3. The rearrangement uses TRBV5-6 and TRBJ1-2, with TRBD1 matching 9 bases. Trimming removed 3 bases from V and 5 bases from J; junction bases left unmatched: 2. Germline-derived CDR1 and CDR2 are SGHDT and YYEEEE. This CDR3 has 13 amino acids. As DNA, the CDR3 is TGTGCCAGCAGCTCGGGACAGGGTTATGGCTACACCTTC. This encodes CASSSGQGYGYTF.

CDR3 region: CASSEGGVLADTQYF. CDR3 bases: TGTGCCAGCAGTGAAGGGGGGGTATTAGCAGATACGCAGTATTTT. The chain recombines TRBV2 with TRBJ2-3; a weak D match, TRBD2 (6 bases). CDR1 and CDR2 from the germline V gene are SNHLY and FYNNEI. V was trimmed by 1 base and J by 4 bases, leaving 12 bases between them. The CDR3 loop spans 15 amino acids.

J is TRBJ2-7 and V is TRBV3-1 (or the pseudogene TRBV3-2); 7 nucleotides match TRBD2. After removal of 4 bases from V and 2 bases from J, the junction contained 5 bases not matched to a gene. Per the germline V gene, CDR1 is LGHDT and CDR2 is YNNKEL (reference sequence). This CDR3 is 14 amino acids long. CDR3 nucleotides: TGTGCCAGCAGCCCTTCTAGCGGCGCCTACGAGCAGTACTTC. Translating gives CASSPSSGAYEQYF.

J is TRBJ2-1 and V is TRBV19; 15 positions agree with TRBD2. Trimming cost V 5 bases and J 9 bases; bases outside gene matches: 5. Per germline, CDR1 LNHDA and CDR2 SQIVND (reference sequence). This CDR3 comprises 15 residues. The CDR3 DNA reads TGTGCCAGTAGTTTAGGACTAGCGGGGGGGCGTGAGCAGTTCTTC. It specifies CASSLGLAGGREQFF.

This chain joins TRBV7-6 and TRBJ2-7; TRBD1 matches 10 bases. Germline V gives CDR1 SGHVS, CDR2 FNYEAQ. This CDR3 region has 14 residues. With V trimmed by 4 bases and J by 6 bases, 6 bases remained unmatched. CDR3 DNA: TGTGCCAGCAGCTCAAGACAGGGGGCGGGCGAGCAGTACTTC. It is translated as CASSSRQGAGEQYF. Full variable domain (remainder filled in from reference TRBV7-6 and TRBJ2-7): GAGVSQSPRYKVTKRGQDVALRCDPISGHVSLYWYRQALGQGPEFLTYFNYEAQQDKSGLPNDRFSAERPEGSISTLTIQRTEQRDSAMYRCASSSRQGAGEQYFGPGTRLTVT.